The next 3 T cell receptor beta chains were all read from a single sample in a study of blood T cell repertoires in COVID-19 (TCRdb year 2020). The method was the immunoSEQ multiplex PCR assay. The source is immuneACCESS, and TCRdb retained only in-frame sequences with V and J called. Part of the clones is not carried over; for the studies checked, unresolved V genes explain less than half of this, and the remainder is unexplained. Here the sample has about 68,000 clones; approximately 88% occur a single time. The leading ten clones occupy 8.5% to 10% of the sample. The sample consisted of peripheral blood. All receptors come from a man aged 50-60 years with active COVID-19.

The gene calls are TRBV28 and TRBJ1-2; D not certain. This CDR3 spans 12 amino acids. Trimming pared 1 base from V and 8 bases from J, leaving 8 bases between. Looked up from germline, CDR1 is MDHEN and CDR2 is SYDVKM. In DNA form, the CDR3 reads TGTGCCAGCAGTTTATATCAGCGCGGCTACACCTTC. This translates into CASSLYQRGYTF.

For the CDR3, the DNA is TGTGCCAGCAGCTTGCCTTTAGCGGAGGGCTCCTACAATGAGCAGTTCTTC. Residues: CASSLPLAEGSYNEQFF. The chain links TRBV7-9 to TRBJ2-1; tentative D call: TRBD2 (6 bases). Germline assignment: CDR1 SEHNR and CDR2 FQNEAQ (reference sequence). Trimming removed 3 bases at V and 0 bases at J, with 15 bases between. This CDR3 has 17 residues. The variable domain in full, completed from reference TRBV7-9 and TRBJ2-1, reads DTGVSQNPRHKITKRGQNVTFRCDPISEHNRLYWYRQTLGQGPEFLTYFQNEAQLEKSRLLSDRFSAERPKGSFSTLEIQRTEQGDSAMYLCASSLPLAEGSYNEQFFGPGTRLTVL.

The chain joins TRBV6-6 to TRBJ1-4; TRBD1 might be the D (5 bases). V was trimmed by 2 bases and J by 3 bases, leaving 7 bases between them. The V gene's germline CDR1 is MNHNY and CDR2 SVGAGI (reference sequence). CDR3 length equals 14 residues. CDR3: CASSYGGANEKLFF. In nucleotides, the CDR3 is TGTGCCAGCAGTTACGGAGGGGCTAATGAAAAACTGTTTTTT.